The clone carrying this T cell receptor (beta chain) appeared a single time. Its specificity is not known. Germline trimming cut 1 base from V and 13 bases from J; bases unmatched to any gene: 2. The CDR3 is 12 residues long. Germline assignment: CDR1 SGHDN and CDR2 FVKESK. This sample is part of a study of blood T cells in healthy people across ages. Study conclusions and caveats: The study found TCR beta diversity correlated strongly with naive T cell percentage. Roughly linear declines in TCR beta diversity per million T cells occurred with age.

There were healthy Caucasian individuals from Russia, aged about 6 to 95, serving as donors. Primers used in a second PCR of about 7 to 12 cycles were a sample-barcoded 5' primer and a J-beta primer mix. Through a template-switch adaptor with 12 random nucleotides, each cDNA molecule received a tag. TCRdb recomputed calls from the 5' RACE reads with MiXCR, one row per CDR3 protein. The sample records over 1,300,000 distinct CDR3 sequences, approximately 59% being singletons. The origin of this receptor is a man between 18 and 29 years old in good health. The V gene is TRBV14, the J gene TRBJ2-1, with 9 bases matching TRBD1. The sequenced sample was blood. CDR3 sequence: CASSQGDRVQFF. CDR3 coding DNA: TGTGCCAGCAGCCAAGGGGACAGGGTACAGTTCTTC.